The rows below give T cell receptor beta chains drawn from one sample of a study of beta chain features in type 1 diabetes. The data were produced by immunoSEQ multiplex PCR, yet TCRdb's version contains in-frame clones alone and is incomplete. The sample contains 130,000 or so clones, roughly 10% of which appear only once. Sequencing used central memory CD4+ T cells from blood. The receptors derive from a young man with type 1 diabetes. Each CDR3 is given with its conserved first and last residue. A D gene is named only where the DNA matches it firmly. Part of the rows lack a size; the others show once, few, many or a class for expanded clones.

>TRBJ1-2|TRBV28|NA|few
TGTGCCAGCAGCCTTTCGGGGTACGGTTATGGCTACACCTTC
CASSLSGYGYGYTF
>TRBJ2-3|TRBV7-2|NA|NA
TGTGCCAGCAGCTTGTTGGGGCACGCAGATACGCAGTATTTT
CASSLLGHADTQYF
>TRBJ2-5|TRBV10-3|TRBD2|NA
TGTGCCATCAGCGATAGCGGGAAAGAGACCCAGTACTTC
CAISDSGKETQYF
>TRBJ2-3|TRBV27|NA|NA
TGTGCCAGCAGTTCTGCTAGACCCGGCACAGATACGCAGTATTTT
CASSSARPGTDTQYF
>TRBJ1-1|TRBV12-5|NA|NA
TGTGCTAGTGGCGGGCAGGGGTACACTGAAGCTTTCTTT
CASGGQGYTEAFF
>TRBJ2-7|TRBV7-2|NA|few
TGTGCCAGCAGCCCCCAGGTGGGGGCGGTCGAGCAGTACTTC
CASSPQVGAVEQYF
>TRBJ2-3|TRBV19|TRBD1|NA
TGTGCCAGTAGTACCCACCCGGGACAGGTTGGTACGCAGTATTTT
CASSTHPGQVGTQYF
>TRBJ2-5|TRBV18|TRBD2|NA
TGTGCCAGCTCATTAACTAGCGGGATAGGAGAGACCCAGTACTTC
CASSLTSGIGETQYF
>TRBJ2-2|TRBV4-3|NA|few
TGCGCCAGCAGCCAAGTATTAGGGGCCGGGGAGCTGTTTTTT
CASSQVLGAGELFF
>TRBJ2-1|TRBV5-6|NA|few
TGTGCCAGCAGCCCGACATCCCCAAGCTCCTACAATGAGCAGTTCTTC
CASSPTSPSSYNEQFF
>TRBJ1-5|TRBV21-1|NA|many
TGTGCCACCCCAGCGGGAGTCATCAGTAATCAGCCCCAGCATTTT
CATPAGVISNQPQHF
>TRBJ2-7|TRBV2|NA|NA
TGTGCCAGCACCCCCGCCTACGAGCAGTACTTC
CASTPAYEQYF
>TRBJ1-5|TRBV29-1|TRBD1|few
TGCAGCGTTGCTGGGACAGGGCACGATCAGCCCCAGCATTTT
CSVAGTGHDQPQHF
>TRBJ1-1|TRBV5-1|TRBD1|few
TGCGCCAGCAGGGACAGGCCTATGGCCACTGAAGCTTTCTTT
CASRDRPMATEAFF
>TRBJ2-7|TRBV4-2|NA|NA
TGTGCCAGCAGCCAAGGTGGCGGTACCTACGAGCAGTACTTC
CASSQGGGTYEQYF
>TRBJ1-2|TRBV30|TRBD1|few
TGTGCCTGGAGGATGACAGGGGTCGGCTATGGCTACACCTTC
CAWRMTGVGYGYTF
>TRBJ1-2|TRBV7-2|NA|NA
TGTGCCAGCAGCATCAGGGGAATGGGTGGCTACACCTTC
CASSIRGMGGYTF
>TRBJ1-6|TRBV5-4|NA|few
TGTGCCAGCAGCTTGGAGCGGGACACCAATTCACCCCTCCACTTT
CASSLERDTNSPLHF
>TRBJ2-7|TRBV6-5|TRBD1|few
TGTGCCAGCAGTAGGACAGGACAAACCTCCTACGAGCAGTACTTC
CASSRTGQTSYEQYF
>TRBJ2-4|TRBV11-1|NA|NA
TGTGCCAGCAGCTTAGTTTCGGGTTCAGTAGCCAAAAACATTCAGTACTTC
CASSLVSGSVAKNIQYF
>TRBJ1-1|TRBV7-9|NA|few
TGTGCCAGCAGCTTCTTGGACTTAAACACTGAAGCTTTCTTT
CASSFLDLNTEAFF
>TRBJ2-3|TRBV7-9|TRBD1|NA
TGTGCCAGCAGCCGGGACAGGGCTCCAGATACGCAGTATTTT
CASSRDRAPDTQYF